This section outlines one T cell receptor (beta chain) sequence together with its context. Its antigen is undetermined. Extracted from the samples, RNA was reverse transcribed into cDNA to serve as the sequencing template. Produced via immunoSEQ multiplex PCR; TCRdb's table is partial and in-frame only. The sample lists roughly 180,000 clones, around 60% occurring once. Noted treatment: oral pan-JAK inhibitor, 5-10 mg twice daily. It was from PBMCs that CD4+ and CD8+ T cells were sorted. V was clipped by 3 bases and J by 4 bases, with 12 bases between them. This CDR3 is built from 14 residues. Looked up from germline, CDR1 is MGHDK and CDR2 is SYGVNS. The data stem from a study of CD8+ T cells in alopecia areata. On the study more broadly: Oral tofacitinib (5 to 10 mg twice daily) was administered to treated patients. Study-wide points: While tofacitinib was given, many expanded lesional clones persisted in scalp and blood. Among the cells sequenced in scalp samples are also the resident alphabeta T cells of normal skin.

V and J are TRBV25-1 and TRBJ1-1; D possibly corresponds to TRBD1 (5 bases). This sequence was found in a human donor with alopecia areata. The sample here was CD4+ T cells sorted from blood, taken at week 4, from a patient treated with tofacitinib. CDR3 sequence reads: CASSDSGSITEAFF. The CDR3 DNA reads TGTGCCAGCAGTGACTCAGGGTCGATCACTGAAGCTTTCTTT.